A selection of T cell receptor beta chains follows, all from one sample in a study of blood T cell repertoires in COVID-19. Produced via immunoSEQ multiplex PCR; TCRdb's table is partial and in-frame only. The table has 60,000 to 70,000 clones, 85% seen once. Sequencing was carried out using peripheral blood. These receptors were taken from a man between 50 and 59 years old with acute or convalescent COVID-19. The CDR3 runs from the conserved cysteine through the conserved F or W. A D gene is named only where the DNA matches it firmly. Clone size is not always given. Where it is, it says once, few, many or a class for expanded clones.

size: .
J: TRBJ1-2
V: TRBV5-4
D: .
CDR3: CASSPDPGGGGYTF
DNA: TGTGCCAGCAGCCCGGATCCGGGGGGGGGTGGCTACACCTTC

size: .
J: TRBJ1-2
V: TRBV14
D: .
CDR3: CASSPATLSGYTF
DNA: TGTGCCAGCAGCCCCGCCACCCTTAGTGGCTACACCTTC

size: .
J: TRBJ1-1
V: TRBV30
D: .
CDR3: CARRGSTEAFF
DNA: TGTGCCCGCCGTGGTAGCACTGAAGCTTTCTTT

size: .
J: TRBJ2-1
V: TRBV5-1
D: TRBD1
CDR3: CASSTGTDNEQFF
DNA: TGCGCCAGCAGCACCGGGACAGACAATGAGCAGTTCTTC

size: .
J: TRBJ2-1
V: TRBV5-1
D: TRBD1
CDR3: CASSAQGVNTYNEQFF
DNA: TGCGCCAGCAGCGCCCAGGGGGTTAATACCTACAATGAGCAGTTCTTC

size: .
J: TRBJ1-2
V: TRBV5-1
D: TRBD1
CDR3: CASSFAGTGGVGYTF
DNA: TGCGCCAGCAGTTTCGCCGGGACAGGGGGCGTTGGCTACACCTTC

size: .
J: TRBJ1-2
V: TRBV7-2
D: .
CDR3: CASSLGRRYGYTF
DNA: TGTGCCAGCAGCTTAGGACGGAGATATGGCTACACCTTC

size: .
J: TRBJ2-5
V: TRBV10-2
D: TRBD1
CDR3: CASRRRQGETQYF
DNA: TGCGCCAGCAGACGTCGACAGGGAGAGACCCAGTACTTC

size: .
J: TRBJ2-1
V: TRBV18
D: TRBD1
CDR3: CASSDSLGQGDSIEQFF
DNA: TGTGCCAGCTCTGACTCGCTGGGACAGGGCGATAGTATTGAGCAGTTCTTC

size: .
J: TRBJ2-5
V: TRBV30
D: TRBD1
CDR3: CAWSGQGFKTQYF
DNA: TGTGCCTGGAGTGGACAGGGATTCAAGACCCAGTACTTC

size: .
J: TRBJ1-1
V: TRBV3-1/TRBV3-2
D: TRBD1
CDR3: CASSQEQGATEAFF
DNA: TGTGCCAGCAGCCAAGAACAGGGGGCGACTGAAGCTTTCTTT

size: once
J: TRBJ2-1
V: TRBV4-1
D: .
CDR3: CASSPLQGLGEQFF
DNA: TGCGCCAGCAGCCCCTTACAGGGTCTAGGGGAGCAGTTCTTC

size: .
J: TRBJ2-2
V: TRBV19
D: TRBD1
CDR3: CASSRTGIGDTGELFF
DNA: TGTGCCAGTAGTAGGACAGGGATTGGAGACACCGGGGAGCTGTTTTTT

size: .
J: TRBJ2-1
V: TRBV6-5
D: TRBD1
CDR3: CASRGQGARNEQFF
DNA: TGTGCCAGCAGGGGACAGGGGGCGAGGAATGAGCAGTTCTTC

size: .
J: TRBJ2-7
V: TRBV20-1
D: .
CDR3: CSAQVSYEQYF
DNA: TGCAGTGCTCAGGTCTCCTACGAGCAGTACTTC

size: .
J: TRBJ2-7
V: TRBV19
D: .
CDR3: CASSPMWQVAEQYF
DNA: TGTGCCAGTAGTCCGATGTGGCAGGTGGCCGAGCAGTACTTC

size: .
J: TRBJ2-5
V: TRBV4-2
D: .
CDR3: CASSQDLADGETQYF
DNA: TGTGCCAGCAGCCAAGATTTAGCAGATGGGGAGACCCAGTACTTC

size: .
J: TRBJ1-5
V: TRBV5-3
D: .
CDR3: CAEGHQNQPQHF
DNA: TGTGCCGAGGGACACCAAAATCAGCCCCAGCATTTT

size: .
J: TRBJ2-5
V: TRBV6-6
D: .
CDR3: CASSHGGYQETQYF
DNA: TGTGCCAGCAGCCACGGCGGGTACCAAGAGACCCAGTACTTC

size: .
J: TRBJ2-1
V: TRBV11-2
D: .
CDR3: CASIRSLRDSNYNEQFF
DNA: TGTGCCAGCATCCGTAGCCTCCGGGACTCGAACTACAATGAGCAGTTCTTC